Below, 19 T cell receptor beta chains from the same sample are listed, as sequenced in a study of T cells in Graves' hyperthyroidism and ophthalmopathy. From RNA transcripts, TCR beta CDR3 regions were amplified. HTBI primers were employed in a first-round RT-PCR of the TCR CDR3. TCRdb recomputed calls from the multiplex PCR reads with MiXCR, one row per CDR3 protein. The table records about 590,000 distinct CDR3 sequences, about a sixth of them present only once. Sequenced material: blood. The receptors stem from a woman in her 30s with Graves' hyperthyroidism.

This clonotype was seen many times. The rearrangement joins TRBV7-8 to TRBJ2-3; D might be TRBD1 (5 bases). CDR1 is SGHVS and CDR2 is FQNEAQ in the germline V gene. V dropped 1 base and J dropped 5 bases, with 10 bases sitting between them. CDR3 size: 14 residues. The CDR3 reads CASSLDMGRDTQYF. The DNA of the CDR3 is TGTGCCAGCAGCTTAGATATGGGGCGAGATACGCAGTATTTT.

The chain recombines TRBV9 with TRBJ2-1; a weak D match, TRBD2 (5 bases). This CDR3 region has 18 residues. V lost 0 bases to trimming and J lost 9 bases, with 25 bases between them. Germline lookup yields CDR1 SGDLS and CDR2 YYNGEE. The CDR3 DNA follows: TGTGCCAGCAGCGTAGCTTTCGGAAATAGTCACATACGGGGTGAGCAGTTCTTC. This encodes CASSVAFGNSHIRGEQFF.

The table lists this clonotype with many counts. The V and J genes are TRBV6-2 or TRBV6-3 and TRBJ2-7; TRBD2 aligns across 9 bases. J gave up 5 bases and V 5 bases, and 7 bases lay outside the gene matches. The germline gives CDR1 MNHEY, CDR2 SVGEGT. The CDR3 contains 14 residues. The CDR3 loop reads CASSTRGGADEQYF. CDR3 bases: TGTGCCAGCAGTACCCGCGGGGGGGCCGACGAGCAGTACTTC.

This clonotype was seen only a few times. This sequence joins TRBV6-2 or TRBV6-3 and TRBJ2-7; 7 nucleotides match TRBD1. V lost 7 bases and J lost 7; bases outside the gene matches: 10. The CDR3 has 13 residues. Germline-derived CDR1 and CDR2 are MNHEY and SVGEGT. CDR3 loop: CASIRTGASEQYF. The DNA of the CDR3 is TGTGCCAGCATCCGGACAGGAGCTTCTGAGCAGTACTTC.

The rearrangement uses TRBV14 and TRBJ2-3; D might be TRBD1 (6 bases). Trimming shortened V by 3 bases and J by 1 base, and 17 bases separated the two germline ends. The CDR3 contains 17 residues. Germline CDR1 is SGHDN and CDR2 is FVKESK. DNA of the CDR3: TGTGCCAGCAGCCAGGGAACCGGGAAGGGGGGCACAGATACGCAGTATTTT. Its protein is CASSQGTGKGGTDTQYF.

The chain employs TRBV6-2 or TRBV6-3 and TRBJ2-2, with 9 bases matching TRBD2. V lost 8 bases and J lost 6; bases outside the gene matches: 7. This CDR3 is built from 14 residues. Germline V gene data show CDR1 as MNHEY and CDR2 as SVGEGT. In DNA, the CDR3 is TGTGCCAGCCACTTTAGCGGGAGTCCCGGGGAGCTGTTTTTT. Translating gives CASHFSGSPGELFF.

In its sample, this clonotype was seen many times. J is TRBJ2-1 and V is TRBV7-2; 8 bases are shared with TRBD2. J lost 4 bases, V lost 2 bases, and 10 bases had no gene match. CDR3 length: 17 amino acids. Germline V CDR1 and CDR2: SGHTA, FQGNSA. The chain's CDR3 is CASSLSGASGSYNEQFF. The CDR3 DNA sequence: TGTGCCAGCAGCTTAAGCGGTGCTAGCGGGTCTTACAATGAGCAGTTCTTC.

This sequence joins TRBV6-2 or TRBV6-3 and TRBJ2-1; D not resolved. V lost 0 bases to trimming and J lost 4 bases, with 10 bases between them. Germline lookup yields CDR1 MNHEY and CDR2 SVGEGT. The CDR3 consists of 15 residues. The CDR3 reads CASSYSGYQYNEQFF. CDR3 sequence (DNA): TGTGCCAGCAGTTACTCGGGCTACCAATACAATGAGCAGTTCTTC.

This clonotype was counted between two and nine times. The CDR3 DNA reads TGCGCCAGCAGCTCTAGACCGATTAGCGGGAACGGGGGAGAGACCCAGTACTTC. Protein product: CASSSRPISGNGGETQYF. The V and J genes are TRBV5-1 and TRBJ2-5; 8 positions agree with TRBD2. J was trimmed by 4 bases and V by 3 bases; bases with no gene match: 17. CDR3 length: 18 residues. Germline V gives CDR1 SGHRS, CDR2 YFSETQ.

This clonotype was detected ten times or more. The chain couples TRBV19 to TRBJ1-1; perhaps TRBD1 as D (6 bases). V was clipped by 6 bases and J by 5 bases, with 13 bases between them. CDR3 length: 13 amino acids. Germline loops: CDR1 LNHDA, CDR2 SQIVND (reference sequence). CDR3 sequence: CASRDITGTEAFF. DNA for the CDR3: TGTGCCAGTAGGGACATTACAGGGACTGAAGCTTTCTTT.

The chain links TRBV7-6 to TRBJ2-5, with a tentative D call TRBD1 (5 bases). V was clipped by 1 base and J by 2 bases, with 11 bases between them. Germline V gene sequence: CDR1 SGHVS, CDR2 FNYEAQ. CDR3 length: 15 residues. The CDR3 protein is CASSLGGNVQETQYF. The DNA of the CDR3 is TGTGCCAGCAGCTTAGGGGGCAACGTTCAAGAGACCCAGTACTTC. Full variable domain (outside the CDR3, taken from reference TRBV7-6 and TRBJ2-5): GAGVSQSPRYKVTKRGQDVALRCDPISGHVSLYWYRQALGQGPEFLTYFNYEAQQDKSGLPNDRFSAERPEGSISTLTIQRTEQRDSAMYRCASSLGGNVQETQYFGPGTRLLVL.

This clonotype occurred a few times. The CDR3, as DNA: TGTGCCAGTAGTAATCCGGGACAGGGGACACTTACGCAGTATTTT. Amino acids: CASSNPGQGTLTQYF. The V gene is TRBV19, the J gene TRBJ2-3; TRBD1 matches at 10 bases. Germline-derived CDR1 and CDR2 are LNHDA and SQIVND (reference sequence). V gave up 4 bases and J gave up 8 bases; unmatched junction bases: 9. The CDR3 is 15 amino acids.

The chain uses TRBV11-2 and TRBJ1-5; D possibly corresponds to TRBD1 (6 bases). Germline V gene data show CDR1 as SGHAT and CDR2 as FQNNGV. This CDR3 contains 16 residues. V lost 6 bases and J lost 4, with 19 bases in between. The chain's CDR3 is CASRLLLQGLNQPQHF. The CDR3, as DNA: TGTGCCAGCAGACTACTCCTACAGGGCCTAAATCAGCCCCAGCATTTT.

This clonotype occurred a few times. The gene calls are TRBV7-9 and TRBJ2-1; 8 positions match TRBD2. There are 15 residues in the CDR3. V shed 1 base, J shed 10 bases, and the junction held 9 bases outside the gene matches. CDR1 is SEHNR, CDR2 FQNEAQ, per germline (reference sequence). The DNA of the CDR3 is TGTGCCAGCAGCTTAGATATCGGGAGGGCCCCAGAGCAGTTCTTC. Protein sequence: CASSLDIGRAPEQFF.

This clonotype was observed a few times. The chain recombines TRBV11-3 with TRBJ2-1; 9 bases agree with TRBD2. Trimming cost V 4 bases and J 2 bases; bases outside gene matches: 9. The CDR3 is made up of 17 amino acids. The germline CDR1 and CDR2 sequences are SGHNT and YENEEA. The CDR3 is CASSSEGPSGAYNEQFF. The CDR3 coding sequence is TGTGCCAGCAGCTCAGAAGGGCCTAGCGGGGCCTACAATGAGCAGTTCTTC.

This clonotype was picked up a small number of times. The chain links TRBV20-1 to TRBJ2-5, with 8 positions matching TRBD2. Trimming at V came to 5 bases and at J to 5 bases, leaving 4 bases not matched to a gene. CDR1 is DFQATT, CDR2 SNEGSKA, per germline (reference sequence). There are 12 residues in the CDR3. The CDR3 region has the DNA TGCAGTGCTCGGGGGGGCTGGGAGACCCAGTACTTC. It codes for CSARGGWETQYF.

As to this clonotype: This sequence may be a read error, since a much larger clone differs from it by one base. V gene TRBV7-6 combines with J gene TRBJ2-1; 8 bases map to TRBD2. CDR3 size: 17 residues. Germline CDR1 SGHVS, CDR2 FNYEAQ. The CDR3 reads CASSFLTSASSYNEQSF. The CDR3 DNA reads as TGTGCCAGCAGCTTCCTGACTAGCGCCAGCTCCTACAATGAGCAGTCCTTC.

This chain joins TRBV19 and TRBJ1-5; a possible D gene is TRBD1 (5 bases). CDR1 is LNHDA and CDR2 is SQIVND in the germline V gene (reference sequence). The CDR3 totals 16 residues. Trimming shortened V by 4 bases and J by 1 base, and 14 bases separated the two germline ends. This CDR3 reads CASSTLRGLSNQPQHF. The CDR3 DNA sequence: TGTGCCAGTAGTACCCTTCGGGGACTGAGCAATCAGCCCCAGCATTTT.

Only one count was recorded for this clonotype. Just one base apart from a much larger clone, this may be a read error. The V gene is TRBV7-8, the J gene TRBJ2-1, with TRBD2 matching 11 bases. CDR1 is SGHVS, CDR2 FQNEAQ, per germline. The CDR3 spans 15 residues. J was trimmed by 7 bases and V by 5 bases; bases with no gene match: 7. The CDR3 DNA reads TGTGCCAGCAGCCCGCCCAGGACTAGCGGGAATGAGCAGTTCTTC. This codes for CASSPPRTSGNEQFF.